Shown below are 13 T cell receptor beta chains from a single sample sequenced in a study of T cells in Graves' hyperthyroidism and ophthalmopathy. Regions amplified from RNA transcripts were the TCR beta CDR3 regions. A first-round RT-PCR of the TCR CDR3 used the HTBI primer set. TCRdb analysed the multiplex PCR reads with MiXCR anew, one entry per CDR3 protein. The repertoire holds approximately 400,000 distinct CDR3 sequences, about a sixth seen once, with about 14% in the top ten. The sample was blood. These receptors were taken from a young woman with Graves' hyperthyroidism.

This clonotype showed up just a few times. CDR3 sequence reads: CASSHLKGGGAEAFF. For the CDR3, the DNA is TGTGCCAGCAGTCACCTTAAGGGGGGGGGCGCTGAAGCTTTCTTT. This chain uses TRBV6-1 with TRBJ1-1, with a weak D call TRBD1 (6 bases). Trimming shortened V by 5 bases and J by 6 bases, and 19 bases separated the two germline ends. This CDR3 comprises 15 residues. The germline V gene encodes CDR1 MNHNS and CDR2 SASEGT.

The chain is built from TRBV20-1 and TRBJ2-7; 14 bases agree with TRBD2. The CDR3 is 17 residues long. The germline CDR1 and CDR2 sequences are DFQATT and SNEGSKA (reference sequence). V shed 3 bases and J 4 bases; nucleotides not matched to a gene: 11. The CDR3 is CSASFGLAGGPPYEQYF. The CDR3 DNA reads TGCAGTGCTAGCTTCGGACTAGCGGGAGGCCCCCCTTACGAGCAGTACTTC.

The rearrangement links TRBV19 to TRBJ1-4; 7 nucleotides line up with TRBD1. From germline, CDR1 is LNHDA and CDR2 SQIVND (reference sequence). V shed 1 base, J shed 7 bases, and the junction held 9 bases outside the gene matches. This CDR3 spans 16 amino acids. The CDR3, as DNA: TGTGCCAGTAGTATAGCCAGACAGGGCCAGCGTGAAAAACTGTTTTTT. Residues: CASSIARQGQREKLFF.

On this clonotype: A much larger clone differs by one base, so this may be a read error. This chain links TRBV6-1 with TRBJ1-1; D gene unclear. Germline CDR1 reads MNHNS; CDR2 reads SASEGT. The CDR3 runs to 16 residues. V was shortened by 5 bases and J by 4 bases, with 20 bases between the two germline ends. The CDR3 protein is CASSTTAGFMSTEAFF. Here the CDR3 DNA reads TGTGCCAGCAGTACCACCGCGGGTTTCATGAGCACTGAAGCTTTCTTT.

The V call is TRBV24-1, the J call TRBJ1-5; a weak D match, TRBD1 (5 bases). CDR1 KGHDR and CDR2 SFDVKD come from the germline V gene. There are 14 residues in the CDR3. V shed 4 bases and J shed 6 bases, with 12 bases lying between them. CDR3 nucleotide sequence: TGTGCCACCAGTGACCCAGGGTCAGTTCAGCCCCAGCATTTT. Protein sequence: CATSDPGSVQPQHF.

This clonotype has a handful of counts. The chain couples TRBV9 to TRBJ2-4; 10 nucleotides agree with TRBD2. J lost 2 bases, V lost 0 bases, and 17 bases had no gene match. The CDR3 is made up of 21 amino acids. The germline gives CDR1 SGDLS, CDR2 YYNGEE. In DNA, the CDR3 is TGTGCCAGCAGCGTAGGCTCTAGCGGGAGAACCGCAAGAGGGACCAAAAACATTCAGTACTTC. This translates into CASSVGSSGRTARGTKNIQYF.

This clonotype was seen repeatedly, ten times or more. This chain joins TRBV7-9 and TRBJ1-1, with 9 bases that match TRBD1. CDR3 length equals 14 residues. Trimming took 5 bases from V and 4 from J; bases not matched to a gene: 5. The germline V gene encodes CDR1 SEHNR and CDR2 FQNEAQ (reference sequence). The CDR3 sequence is CASSRTGALTEAFF. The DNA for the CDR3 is TGTGCCAGCAGCCGGACAGGGGCGCTCACTGAAGCTTTCTTT.

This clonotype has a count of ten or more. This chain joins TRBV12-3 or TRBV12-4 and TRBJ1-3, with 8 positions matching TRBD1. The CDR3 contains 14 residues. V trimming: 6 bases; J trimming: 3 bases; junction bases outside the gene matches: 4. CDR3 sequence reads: CASSKDRVGNTIYF. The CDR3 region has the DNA TGTGCCAGCAGCAAGGACAGGGTTGGAAACACCATATATTTT.

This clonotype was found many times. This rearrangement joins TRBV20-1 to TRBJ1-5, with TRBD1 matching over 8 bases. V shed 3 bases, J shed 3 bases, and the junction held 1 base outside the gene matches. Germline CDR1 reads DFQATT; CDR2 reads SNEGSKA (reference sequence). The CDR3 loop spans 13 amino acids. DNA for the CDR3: TGCAGTGCTAGGGACAGGGACAATCAGCCCCAGCATTTT. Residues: CSARDRDNQPQHF.

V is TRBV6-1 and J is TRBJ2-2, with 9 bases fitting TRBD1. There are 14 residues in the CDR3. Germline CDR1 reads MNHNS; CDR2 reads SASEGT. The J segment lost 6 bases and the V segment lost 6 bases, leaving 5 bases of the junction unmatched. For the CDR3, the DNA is TGTGCCAGCAGCCCCCGGACAGGGGCCGGGGAGCTGTTTTTT. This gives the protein CASSPRTGAGELFF.

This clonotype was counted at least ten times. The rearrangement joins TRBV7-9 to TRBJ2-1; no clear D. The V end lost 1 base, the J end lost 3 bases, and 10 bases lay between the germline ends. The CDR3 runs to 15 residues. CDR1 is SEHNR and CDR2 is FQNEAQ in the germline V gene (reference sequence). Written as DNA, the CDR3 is TGTGCCAGCAGCTTAGGGTCGGGCGGCTACAATGAGCAGTTCTTC. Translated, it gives CASSLGSGGYNEQFF.

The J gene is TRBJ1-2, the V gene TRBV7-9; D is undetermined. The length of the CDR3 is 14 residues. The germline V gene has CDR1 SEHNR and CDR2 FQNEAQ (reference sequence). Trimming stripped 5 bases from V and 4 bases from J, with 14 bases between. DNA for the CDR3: TGTGCCAGCAGCCCCCCGCAGGACTCCTATGGCTACACCTTC. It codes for CASSPPQDSYGYTF.

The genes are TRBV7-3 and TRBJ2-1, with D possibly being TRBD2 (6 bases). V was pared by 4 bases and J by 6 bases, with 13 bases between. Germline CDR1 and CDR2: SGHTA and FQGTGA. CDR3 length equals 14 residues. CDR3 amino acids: CASSSEPGSNEQFF. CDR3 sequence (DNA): TGTGCCAGCAGCTCAGAACCCGGGAGCAATGAGCAGTTCTTC.